This T cell receptor beta chain was found in a study of shared clonotypes between healthy human individuals. Profiled with immunoSEQ multiplex PCR; TCRdb holds only in-frame clones, not every one. Among 1.6 million or so clones listed, approximately 98.5% were seen once. Germline values: CDR1 LNHNV, CDR2 YYDKDF (reference sequence). After removal of 8 bases from V and 1 base from J, the junction contained 5 bases not matched to a gene. The CDR3 extends over 15 amino acids. This receptor was identified in a man under 40 in good health. The V call is TRBV15, the J call TRBJ2-5; 12 bases match TRBD2. Material: naive CD4+ T cells sorted from blood. Indicated subset: CD45RA+ positively selected. The CDR3 loop is CATRTSGMPQETQYF. Here the CDR3 DNA reads TGTGCCACCCGGACTAGCGGGATGCCCCAAGAGACCCAGTACTTC.